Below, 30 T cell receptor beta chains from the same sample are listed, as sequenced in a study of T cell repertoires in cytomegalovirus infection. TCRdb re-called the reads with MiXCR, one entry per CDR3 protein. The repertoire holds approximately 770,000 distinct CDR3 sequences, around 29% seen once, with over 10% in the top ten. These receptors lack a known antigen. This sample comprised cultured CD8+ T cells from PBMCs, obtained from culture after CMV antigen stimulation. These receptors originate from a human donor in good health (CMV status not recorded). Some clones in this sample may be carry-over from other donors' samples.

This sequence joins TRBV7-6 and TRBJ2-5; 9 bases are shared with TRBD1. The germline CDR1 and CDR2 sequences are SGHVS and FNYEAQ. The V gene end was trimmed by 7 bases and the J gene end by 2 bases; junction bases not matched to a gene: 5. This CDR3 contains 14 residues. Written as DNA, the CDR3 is TGTGCCAGCACCTCAGACAGGGGGCAAGAGACCCAGTACTTC. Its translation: CASTSDRGQETQYF.

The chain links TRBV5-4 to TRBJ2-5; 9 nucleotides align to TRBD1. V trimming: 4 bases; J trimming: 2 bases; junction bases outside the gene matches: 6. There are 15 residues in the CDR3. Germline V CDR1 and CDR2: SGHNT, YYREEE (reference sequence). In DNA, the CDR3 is TGTGCCAGCAGCGTGGACAGGGGAAGGCAAGAGACCCAGTACTTC. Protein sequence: CASSVDRGRQETQYF.

The DNA of the CDR3 is TGTGCCAGCAGTTTAATAGGGGGGCCGAGCTCCTACGAGCAGTACTTC. The encoded protein is CASSLIGGPSSYEQYF. The chain carries TRBV27 and TRBJ2-7; D may match TRBD1 or TRBD2 (6 bases each). This CDR3 spans 16 amino acids. Trimming cost V 2 bases and J 0 bases, with 14 bases left between them. The germline gives CDR1 MNHEY, CDR2 SMNVEV (reference sequence).

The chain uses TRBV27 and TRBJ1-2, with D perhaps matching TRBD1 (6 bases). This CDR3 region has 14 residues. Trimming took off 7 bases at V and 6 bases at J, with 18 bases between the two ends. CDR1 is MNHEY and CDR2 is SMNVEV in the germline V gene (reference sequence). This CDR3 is CASTPPDRWDGYTF. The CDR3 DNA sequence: TGTGCCAGCACCCCACCCGACAGGTGGGATGGCTACACCTTC.

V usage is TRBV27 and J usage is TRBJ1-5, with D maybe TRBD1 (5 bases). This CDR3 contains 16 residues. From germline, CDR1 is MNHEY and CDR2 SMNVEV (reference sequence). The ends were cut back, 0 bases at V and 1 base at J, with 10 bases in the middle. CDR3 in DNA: TGTGCCAGCAGTTTATCGGAAGGGGCCAGCAATCAGCCCCAGCATTTT. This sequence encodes CASSLSEGASNQPQHF.

The CDR3 sequence is CASSLGSTRGNQPQHF. The DNA of the CDR3 is TGTGCCAGCAGCTTGGGGTCGACACGGGGCAATCAGCCCCAGCATTTT. The chain combines TRBV5-6 with TRBJ1-5; D unresolved. The CDR3 has 16 amino acids. Deletions cut 0 bases from V and 2 bases from J, with 12 bases between. CDR1 is SGHDT, CDR2 YYEEEE, per germline.

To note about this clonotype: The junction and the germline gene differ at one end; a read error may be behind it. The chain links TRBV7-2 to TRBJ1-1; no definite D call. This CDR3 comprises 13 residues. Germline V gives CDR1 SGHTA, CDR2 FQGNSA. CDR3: CASKVPGSTDALF. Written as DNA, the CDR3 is TGTGCCAGCAAAGTCCCCGGGAGCACTGATGCTTTGTTT.

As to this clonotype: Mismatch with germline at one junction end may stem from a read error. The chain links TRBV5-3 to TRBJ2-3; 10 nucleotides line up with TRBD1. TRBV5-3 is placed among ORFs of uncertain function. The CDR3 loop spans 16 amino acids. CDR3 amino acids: CASSLGRQGATDTQYF. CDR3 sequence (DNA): TGTGCCAGCAGCTTGGGAAGACAGGGGGCGACAGATACGCAGTATTTT.

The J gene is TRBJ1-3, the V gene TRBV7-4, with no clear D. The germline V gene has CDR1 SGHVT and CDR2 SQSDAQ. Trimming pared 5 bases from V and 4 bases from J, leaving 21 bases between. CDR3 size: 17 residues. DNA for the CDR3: TGTGCCAGCAGCCACCCCTCCTATAGGTTCCTGGGAAACACCATATATTTT. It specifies CASSHPSYRFLGNTIYF.

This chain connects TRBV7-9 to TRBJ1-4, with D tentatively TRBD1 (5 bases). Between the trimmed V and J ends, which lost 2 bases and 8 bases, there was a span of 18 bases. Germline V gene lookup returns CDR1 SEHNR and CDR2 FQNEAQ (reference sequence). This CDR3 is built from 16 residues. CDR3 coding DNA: TGTGCCAGCAGCTTAAGGTCTTCAGGGCGTGAGGAAAAACTGTTTTTT. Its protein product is CASSLRSSGREEKLFF.

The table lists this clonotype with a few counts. The CDR3 DNA reads as TGTGCCAGCACTGGGACCGCAAACACCATATATTTT. This encodes CASTGTANTIYF. The chain couples TRBV2 to TRBJ1-3; possibly TRBD1 for D (5 bases). Trimming left V 7 bases short and J 6 bases short, with 10 bases between. This CDR3 comprises 12 residues. Germline assignment: CDR1 SNHLY and CDR2 FYNNEI.

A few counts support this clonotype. CDR3 loop: CASSKGLAGASYEQYV. The CDR3 DNA reads as TGTGCCAGCAGCAAGGGACTAGCGGGGGCGTCCTACGAGCAGTACGTC. The V and J genes are TRBV7-2 and TRBJ2-7; 14 nucleotides agree with TRBD2. Looked up from germline, CDR1 is SGHTA and CDR2 is FQGNSA. The length of the CDR3 is 16 residues. The junction had 4 bases not matched to a gene; V was cut back by 5 bases and J by 1 base.

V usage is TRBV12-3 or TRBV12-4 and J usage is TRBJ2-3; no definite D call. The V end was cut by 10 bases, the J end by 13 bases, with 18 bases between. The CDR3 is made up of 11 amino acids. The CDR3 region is CATRRSFIEYF. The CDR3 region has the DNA TGTGCCACGAGGCGGTCATTCATCGAGTATTTT.

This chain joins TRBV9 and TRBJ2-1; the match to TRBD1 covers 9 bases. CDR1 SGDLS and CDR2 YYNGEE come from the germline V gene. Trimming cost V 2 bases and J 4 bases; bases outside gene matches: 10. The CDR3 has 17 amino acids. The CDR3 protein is CASSVPLEGTGYNEQFF. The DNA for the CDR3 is TGTGCCAGCAGCGTCCCCCTGGAGGGGACAGGGTACAATGAGCAGTTCTTC. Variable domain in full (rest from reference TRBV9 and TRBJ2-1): DSGVTQTPKHLITATGQRVTLRCSPRSGDLSVYWYQQSLDQGLQFLIQYYNGEERAKGNILERFSAQQFPDLHSELNLSSLELGDSALYFCASSVPLEGTGYNEQFFGPGTRLTVL.

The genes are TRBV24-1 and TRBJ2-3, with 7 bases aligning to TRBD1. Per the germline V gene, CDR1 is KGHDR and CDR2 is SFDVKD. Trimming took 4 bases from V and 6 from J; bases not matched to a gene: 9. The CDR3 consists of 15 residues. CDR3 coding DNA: TGTGCCACCAGTGACCTGACAGGGATGGGGGATACGCAGTATTTT. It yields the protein CATSDLTGMGDTQYF.

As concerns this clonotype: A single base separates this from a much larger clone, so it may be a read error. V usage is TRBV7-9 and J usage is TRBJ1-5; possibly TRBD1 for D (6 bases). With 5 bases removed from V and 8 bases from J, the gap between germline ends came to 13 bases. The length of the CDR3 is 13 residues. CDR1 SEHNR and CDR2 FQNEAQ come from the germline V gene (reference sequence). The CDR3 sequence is CASSPTGNKPQHF. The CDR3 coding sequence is TGTGCCAGCAGCCCCACAGGGAATAAGCCCCAGCATTTT.

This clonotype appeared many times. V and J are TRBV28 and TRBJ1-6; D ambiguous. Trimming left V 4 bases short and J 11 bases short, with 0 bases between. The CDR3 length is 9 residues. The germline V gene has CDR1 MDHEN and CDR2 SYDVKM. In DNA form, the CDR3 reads TGTGCCAGCAGTTCACCCCTCCACTTT. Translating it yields CASSSPLHF.

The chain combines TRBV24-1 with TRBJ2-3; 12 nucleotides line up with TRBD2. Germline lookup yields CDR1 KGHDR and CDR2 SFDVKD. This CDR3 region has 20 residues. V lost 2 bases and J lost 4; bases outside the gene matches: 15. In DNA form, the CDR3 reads TGTGCCACCAGTGATTGGACTAGCGGGGATCGTTTTTTTAACGCAGATACGCAGTATTTT. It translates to CATSDWTSGDRFFNADTQYF.

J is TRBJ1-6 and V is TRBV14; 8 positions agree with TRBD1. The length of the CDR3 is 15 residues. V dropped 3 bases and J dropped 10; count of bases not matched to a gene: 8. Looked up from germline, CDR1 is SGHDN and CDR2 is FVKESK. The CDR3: CASSHLDREGSPLHF. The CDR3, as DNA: TGTGCCAGCAGCCATCTGGACAGGGAAGGATCACCCCTCCACTTT. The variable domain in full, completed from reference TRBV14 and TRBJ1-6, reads EAGVTQFPSHSVIEKGQTVTLRCDPISGHDNLYWYRRVMGKEIKFLLHFVKESKQDESGMPNNRFLAERTGGTYSTLKVQPAELEDSGVYFCASSHLDREGSPLHFGNGTRLTVT.

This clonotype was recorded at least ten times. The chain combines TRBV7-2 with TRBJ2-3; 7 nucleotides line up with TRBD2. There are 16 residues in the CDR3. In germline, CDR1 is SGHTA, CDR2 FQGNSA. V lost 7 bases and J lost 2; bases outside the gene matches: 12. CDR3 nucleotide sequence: TGTGCCAGCACGCACCCGGCTAGCGGCTTCACAGATACGCAGTATTTT. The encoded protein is CASTHPASGFTDTQYF.

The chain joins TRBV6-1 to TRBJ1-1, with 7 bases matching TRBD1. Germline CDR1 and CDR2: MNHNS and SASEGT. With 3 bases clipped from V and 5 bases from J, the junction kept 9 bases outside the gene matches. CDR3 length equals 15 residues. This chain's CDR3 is CASSDHGSGGTEAFF. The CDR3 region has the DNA TGTGCCAGCAGTGATCATGGGTCAGGGGGGACTGAAGCTTTCTTT.

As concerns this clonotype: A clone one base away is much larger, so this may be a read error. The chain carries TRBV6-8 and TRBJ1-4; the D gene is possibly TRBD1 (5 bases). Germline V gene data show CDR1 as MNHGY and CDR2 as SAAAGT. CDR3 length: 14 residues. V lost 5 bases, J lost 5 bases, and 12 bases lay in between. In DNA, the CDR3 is TGTGCCAGCAGTAGCCGGGACTGGAATGAAAAACTGTTTTTT. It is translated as CASSSRDWNEKLFF.

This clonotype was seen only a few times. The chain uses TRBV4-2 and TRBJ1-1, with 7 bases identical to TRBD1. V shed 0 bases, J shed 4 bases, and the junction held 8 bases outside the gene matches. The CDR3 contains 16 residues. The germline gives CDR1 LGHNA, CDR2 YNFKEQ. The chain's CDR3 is CASSQDATGPGTEAFF. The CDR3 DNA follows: TGTGCCAGCAGCCAAGACGCGACAGGGCCGGGCACTGAAGCTTTCTTT.

CDR3 nucleotides: TGTGCCACCAGCAGTTGGAGTGAAGGGGGATACGAGCAGTACGTC. This sequence encodes CATSSWSEGGYEQYV. V and J are TRBV15 and TRBJ2-7; D is perhaps TRBD1 (6 bases). The CDR3 covers 15 residues. Germline values: CDR1 LNHNV, CDR2 YYDKDF (reference sequence). V shed 3 bases and J shed 4 bases, with 16 bases lying between them.

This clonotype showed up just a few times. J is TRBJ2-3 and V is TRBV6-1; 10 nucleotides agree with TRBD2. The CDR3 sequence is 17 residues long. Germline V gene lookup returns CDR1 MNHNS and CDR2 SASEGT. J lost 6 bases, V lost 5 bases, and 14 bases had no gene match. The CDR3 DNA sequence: TGTGCCAGCAGTTACGCCCTAGCGGGGGCCCTCCTTGATACGCAGTATTTT. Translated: CASSYALAGALLDTQYF.

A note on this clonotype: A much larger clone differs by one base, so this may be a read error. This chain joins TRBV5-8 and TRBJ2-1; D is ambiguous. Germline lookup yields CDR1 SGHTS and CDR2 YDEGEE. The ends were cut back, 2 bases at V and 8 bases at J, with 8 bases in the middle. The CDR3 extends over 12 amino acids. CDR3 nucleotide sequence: TGTGCCAGCAGCTTTAGGGTCTATGAGCAGTTCTTC. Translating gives CASSFRVYEQFF. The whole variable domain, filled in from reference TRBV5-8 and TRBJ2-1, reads EAGVTQSPTHLIKTRGQQATLRCSPISGHTSVYWYQQALGLGLQFLLWYDEGEERNRGNFPPRFSGRQFPNYSSELNVNALELEDSALYLCASSFRVYEQFFGPGTRLTVL.

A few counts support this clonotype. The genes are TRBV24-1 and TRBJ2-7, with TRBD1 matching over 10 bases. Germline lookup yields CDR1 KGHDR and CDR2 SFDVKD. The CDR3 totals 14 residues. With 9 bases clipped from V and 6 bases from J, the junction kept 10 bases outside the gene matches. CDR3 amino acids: CATRSRDRGSEQYF. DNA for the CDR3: TGTGCCACCCGCAGCCGGGACAGGGGAAGCGAGCAGTACTTC.

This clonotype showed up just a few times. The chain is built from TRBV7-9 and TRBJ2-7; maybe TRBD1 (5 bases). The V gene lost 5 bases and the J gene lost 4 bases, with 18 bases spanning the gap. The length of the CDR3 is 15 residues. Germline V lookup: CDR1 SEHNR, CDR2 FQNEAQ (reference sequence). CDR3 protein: CASSMQGRPSYEQYV. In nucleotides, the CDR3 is TGTGCCAGCAGCATGCAGGGTAGACCCTCTTACGAGCAGTACGTC.

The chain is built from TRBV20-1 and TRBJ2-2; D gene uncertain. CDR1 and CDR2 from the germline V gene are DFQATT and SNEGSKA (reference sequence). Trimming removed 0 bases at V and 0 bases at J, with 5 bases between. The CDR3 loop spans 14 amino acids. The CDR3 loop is CSARDRSNTGELFF. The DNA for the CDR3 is TGCAGTGCTAGAGACCGATCGAACACCGGGGAGCTGTTTTTT.

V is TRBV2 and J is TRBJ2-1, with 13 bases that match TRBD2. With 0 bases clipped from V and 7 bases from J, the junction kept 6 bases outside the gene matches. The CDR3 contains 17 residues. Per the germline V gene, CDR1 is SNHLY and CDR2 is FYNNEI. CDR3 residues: CASSEALLAGGQNEQFF. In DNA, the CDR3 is TGTGCCAGCAGTGAAGCGCTACTAGCGGGGGGGCAAAATGAGCAGTTCTTC.